These T cell receptor beta chains were read from a single sample in a study of graft-versus-host responses after intestinal transplantation. The method was immunoSEQ multiplex PCR; TCRdb's version includes in-frame clones alone and lacks a portion of them. The repertoire consists of about 97,000 clones, with about nine tenths occurring once and the leading ten covering approximately 0.18%. The antigens these receptors bind are not known. The material sequenced was unstimulated CD4+ T cells sorted from spleen or lymph node cells, taken before transplant. Every receptor here comes from a human donor who was the organ donor for an intestinal transplant. Each CDR3 is given with its conserved first and last residue. The D gene is left open where the match is weak. Clone size, where shown, is once, few, many, or a class for clones that have expanded.

clone size,J gene,D gene,V gene,CDR3 protein,CDR3 DNA
.,TRBJ2-1,TRBD2,TRBV4-1,CASSPRTSGGAGEQFF,TGCGCCAGCAGTCCCCGGACTAGCGGGGGGGCAGGTGAGCAGTTCTTC
.,TRBJ2-5,.,TRBV5-1,CASSLAGVQRRETQYF,TGCGCCAGCAGCTTGGCGGGGGTTCAGCGTAGAGAGACCCAGTACTTC
.,TRBJ1-2,TRBD1,TRBV5-1,CASRQGEIFGGYTF,TGCGCCAGCCGACAGGGGGAGATTTTCGGTGGCTACACCTTC
.,TRBJ1-2,TRBD1,TRBV9,CASSVERGQGPSGYTF,TGTGCCAGCAGCGTAGAGCGGGGACAGGGGCCCTCTGGCTACACCTTC
.,TRBJ1-1,.,TRBV28,CASRVGRATEAFF,TGTGCCAGCAGGGTCGGGAGGGCCACTGAAGCTTTCTTT
.,TRBJ2-7,TRBD2,TRBV5-1,CASSFSGVPYEQYF,TGCGCCAGCAGCTTTAGCGGGGTGCCCTACGAGCAGTACTTC
once,TRBJ2-2,TRBD2,TRBV7-6,CASSFMRGGTGELFF,TGTGCCAGCAGCTTTATGCGGGGGGGGACCGGGGAGCTGTTTTTT
.,TRBJ1-2,.,TRBV5-4,CASTLQPGGDYGYTF,TGTGCCAGCACCCTTCAGCCTGGTGGAGACTATGGCTACACCTTC
once,TRBJ1-4,.,TRBV7-9,CASSSQGSRGEKLFF,TGTGCCAGCAGCTCCCAGGGAAGTAGGGGTGAAAAACTGTTTTTT
once,TRBJ2-5,TRBD1,TRBV4-1,CASSLSPGGLGETQYF,TGCGCCAGCAGCCTAAGCCCAGGGGGTCTCGGGGAGACCCAGTACTTC
.,TRBJ2-2,.,TRBV4-2,CASSRDINTGELFF,TGTGCCAGCAGCCGGGACATCAACACCGGGGAGCTGTTTTTT
.,TRBJ2-4,TRBD1,TRBV6-1,CASSDHRGRAKNIQYF,TGTGCCAGCAGTGACCACAGGGGACGAGCCAAAAACATTCAGTACTTC
once,TRBJ1-2,.,TRBV4-1,CASRHQFGQQQPYGYTF,TGCGCCAGCAGGCATCAATTCGGACAGCAACAACCCTATGGCTACACCTTC
.,TRBJ2-7,TRBD1,TRBV25-1,CASNRDSSPYEQYF,TGTGCCAGCAACCGGGACAGTTCGCCCTACGAGCAGTACTTC
.,TRBJ1-1,.,TRBV15,CATSRAGTEAFF,TGTGCCACCAGCAGAGCGGGAACTGAAGCTTTCTTT